This T cell receptor beta chain was found in a study of OX40 agonist ivuxolimab in advanced cancers. Study-wide background: Patients received ivuxolimab, an agonistic anti-OX40 (CD134) antibody.

Only in-frame clones appear in the TCRdb table, and some are missing; sequencing was by immunoSEQ multiplex PCR. The sample shows 68,000 or so clones, nearly 85% of them seen only once. Patients had blood sampled at baseline and again on cycle 4 day 1 and cycle 7 day 1. Trimming took off 2 bases at V and 2 bases at J, with 13 bases between the two ends. The CDR3 is 16 residues long. From germline, CDR1 is SGHAT and CDR2 FQNNGV. The V call is TRBV11-2, the J call TRBJ1-3; D is unresolved. The receptor's source is an adult with an advanced solid tumor such as melanoma, head and neck, liver or kidney cancer. This specimen consisted of CD4+ or CD8+ T cells sorted from blood, obtained in a trial of the OX40 agonist ivuxolimab. This chain's CDR3 is CASSLKTPSTGNTIYF. The CDR3 coding sequence is TGTGCCAGCAGCTTAAAGACACCGTCGACTGGAAACACCATATATTTT.